This TCR beta chain was observed in a study of Graves' ophthalmopathy and Graves' hyperthyroidism. Researchers turned away patients with other autoimmune diseases, uncontrolled infections, pregnancy or lactation. Trimming took off 2 bases at V and 2 bases at J, with 9 bases between the two ends. The CDR3 totals 13 residues. CDR1 is GTSNPN and CDR2 is SVGIG in the germline V gene (reference sequence). TCR beta CDR3 amplification used RNA transcripts. The library came from an HTBI-primed first-round RT-PCR and a second-round multiplex PCR. Each CDR3 protein gets one entry after TCRdb re-called the multiplex PCR reads with MiXCR. The data show approximately 330,000 distinct CDR3 sequences, 15% to 20% seen once. This clonotype occurred many times.

This TCR came from an adult man with Graves' ophthalmopathy. Sequenced input: peripheral blood. The genes are TRBV30 and TRBJ2-5, with D tentatively TRBD2 (5 bases). In nucleotides, the CDR3 is TGTGCCTGGAGTCCTGGGAGACAAGAGACCCAGTACTTC. Amino acid sequence: CAWSPGRQETQYF.